This TCR beta chain derives from a study of cytomegalovirus exposure and HLA in healthy donors. Trimming removed 4 bases from V and 9 bases from J, with 20 bases in between. This CDR3 has 15 residues. CDR1 is SGHKS and CDR2 is YYEKEE in the germline V gene (reference sequence). In the PCR, 60 Vbeta and 13 Jbeta primers were used. TCRdb's table, derived via immunoSEQ multiplex PCR, lists solely in-frame clones and lacks some. Among approximately 180,000 clones listed, about four fifths were seen once. The sequenced material came from PBMCs. J is TRBJ1-5 and V is TRBV5-5; D unclear. The TCR was taken from a woman aged 40-49 years in good health and CMV-seronegative. The CDR3 DNA is TGTGCCAGCAGCGCTAGGCCAGCGTTCGAATCGCCCCAGCATTTT. This encodes CASSARPAFESPQHF. Based on the CDR3 plus reference TRBV5-5 and TRBJ1-5, the full variable domain is DAGVTQSPTHLIKTRGQQVTLRCSPISGHKSVSWYQQVLGQGPQFIFQYYEKEERGRGNFPDRFSARQFPNYSSELNVNALLLGDSALYLCASSARPAFESPQHFGDGTRLSIL.